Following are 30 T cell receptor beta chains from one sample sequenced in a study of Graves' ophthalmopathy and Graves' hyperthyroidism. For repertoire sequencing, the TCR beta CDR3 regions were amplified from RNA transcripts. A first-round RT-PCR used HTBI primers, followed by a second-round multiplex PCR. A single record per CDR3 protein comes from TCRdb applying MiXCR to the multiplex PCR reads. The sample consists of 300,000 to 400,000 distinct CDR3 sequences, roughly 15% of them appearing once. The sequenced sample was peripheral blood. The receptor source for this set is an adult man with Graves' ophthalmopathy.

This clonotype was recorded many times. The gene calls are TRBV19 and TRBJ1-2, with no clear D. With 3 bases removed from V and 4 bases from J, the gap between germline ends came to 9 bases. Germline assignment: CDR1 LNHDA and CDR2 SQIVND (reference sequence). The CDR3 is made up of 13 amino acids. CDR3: CASSIDVVYGYTF. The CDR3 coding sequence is TGTGCCAGTAGTATCGACGTCGTCTATGGCTACACCTTC.

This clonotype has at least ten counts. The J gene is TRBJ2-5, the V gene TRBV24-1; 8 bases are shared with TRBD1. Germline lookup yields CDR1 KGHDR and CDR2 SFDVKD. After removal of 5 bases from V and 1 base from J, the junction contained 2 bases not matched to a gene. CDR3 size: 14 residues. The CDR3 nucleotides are TGTGCCACCAGTGGGACAGGGACCCAAGAGACCCAGTACTTC. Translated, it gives CATSGTGTQETQYF.

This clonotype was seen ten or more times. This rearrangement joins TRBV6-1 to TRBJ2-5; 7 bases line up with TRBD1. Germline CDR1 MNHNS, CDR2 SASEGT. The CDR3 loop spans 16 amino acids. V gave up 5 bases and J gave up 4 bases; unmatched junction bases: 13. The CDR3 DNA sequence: TGTGCCAGCAGTCCCTGGATAAGGGGGCATGGAGAGACCCAGTACTTC. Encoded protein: CASSPWIRGHGETQYF.

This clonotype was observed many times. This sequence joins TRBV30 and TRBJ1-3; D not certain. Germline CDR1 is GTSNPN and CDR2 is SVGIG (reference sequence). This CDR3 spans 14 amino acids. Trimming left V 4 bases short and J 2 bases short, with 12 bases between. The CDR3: CAWMVLGAGNTIYF. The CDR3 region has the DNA TGTGCCTGGATGGTGCTCGGAGCTGGAAACACCATATATTTT.

The CDR3 here is CASNLQGAYEAFF. The CDR3, as DNA: TGTGCCAGCAACCTACAGGGGGCATATGAAGCTTTCTTT. This chain joins TRBV27 and TRBJ1-1; 9 bases line up with TRBD1. Germline V gene sequence: CDR1 MNHEY, CDR2 SMNVEV (reference sequence). The CDR3 loop spans 13 amino acids. The junction had 7 bases not matched to a gene; V was cut back by 7 bases and J by 7 bases.

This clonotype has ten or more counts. The CDR3 loop is CASPRGQGYGYTF. DNA of the CDR3: TGTGCCAGCCCGAGGGGACAGGGGTACGGCTACACCTTC. V is TRBV28 and J is TRBJ1-2; 10 bases are shared with TRBD1. Germline CDR1 and CDR2: MDHEN and SYDVKM. CDR3 size: 13 residues. The ends lost 8 bases at V and 8 bases at J; junction bases unmatched: 8.

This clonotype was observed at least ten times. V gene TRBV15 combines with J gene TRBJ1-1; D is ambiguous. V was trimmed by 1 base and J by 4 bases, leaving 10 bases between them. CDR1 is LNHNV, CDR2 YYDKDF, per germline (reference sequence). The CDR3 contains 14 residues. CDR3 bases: TGTGCCACCAGCAGAGGAGGGCTGGCCACTGAAGCTTTCTTT. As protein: CATSRGGLATEAFF.

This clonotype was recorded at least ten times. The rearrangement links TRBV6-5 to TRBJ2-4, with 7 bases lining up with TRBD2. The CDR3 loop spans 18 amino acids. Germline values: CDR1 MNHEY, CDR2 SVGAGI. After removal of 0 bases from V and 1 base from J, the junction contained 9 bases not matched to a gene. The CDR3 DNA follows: TGTGCCAGCAGTTACTCCATGTGGGGGGGGAATGCCAAAAACATTCAGTACTTC. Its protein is CASSYSMWGGNAKNIQYF.

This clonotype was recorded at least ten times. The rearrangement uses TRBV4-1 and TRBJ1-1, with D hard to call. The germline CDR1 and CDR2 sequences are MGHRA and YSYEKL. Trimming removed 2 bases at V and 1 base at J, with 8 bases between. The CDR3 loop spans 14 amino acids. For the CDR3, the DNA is TGCGCCAGCAGCCAACGTTCAAAGAACACTGAAGCTTTCTTT. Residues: CASSQRSKNTEAFF.

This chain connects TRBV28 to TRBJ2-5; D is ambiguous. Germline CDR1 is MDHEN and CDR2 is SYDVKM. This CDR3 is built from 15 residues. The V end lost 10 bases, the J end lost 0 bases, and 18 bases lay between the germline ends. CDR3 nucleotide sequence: TGTGCCACCACCCCCGGCAGAAGGTACCAAGAGACCCAGTACTTC. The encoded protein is CATTPGRRYQETQYF. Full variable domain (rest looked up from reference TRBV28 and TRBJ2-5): DVKVTQSSRYLVKRTGEKVFLECVQDMDHENMFWYRQDPGLGLRLIYFSYDVKMKEKGDIPEGYSVSREKKERFSLILESASTNQTSMYLCATTPGRRYQETQYFGPGTRLLVL.

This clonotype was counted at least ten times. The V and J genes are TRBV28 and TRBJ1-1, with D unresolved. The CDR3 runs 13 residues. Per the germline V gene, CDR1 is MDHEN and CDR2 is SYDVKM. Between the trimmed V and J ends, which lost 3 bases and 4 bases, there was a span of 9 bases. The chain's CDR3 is CASSFLGGTEAFF. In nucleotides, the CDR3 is TGTGCCAGCAGTTTCCTGGGAGGCACTGAAGCTTTCTTT.

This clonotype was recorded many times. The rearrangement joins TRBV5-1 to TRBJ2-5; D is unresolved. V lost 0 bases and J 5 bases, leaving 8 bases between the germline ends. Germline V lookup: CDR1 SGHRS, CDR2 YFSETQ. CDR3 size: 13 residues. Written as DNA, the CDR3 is TGCGCCAGCAGCTTGGATTACGGGGAGACCCAGTACTTC. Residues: CASSLDYGETQYF.

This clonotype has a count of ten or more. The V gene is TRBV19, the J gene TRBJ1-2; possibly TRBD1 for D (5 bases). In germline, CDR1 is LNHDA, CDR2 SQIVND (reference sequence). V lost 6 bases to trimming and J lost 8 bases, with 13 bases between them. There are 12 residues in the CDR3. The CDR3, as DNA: TGTGCCAGTAGCCCACAGGTCCCGGGCTACACCTTC. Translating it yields CASSPQVPGYTF.

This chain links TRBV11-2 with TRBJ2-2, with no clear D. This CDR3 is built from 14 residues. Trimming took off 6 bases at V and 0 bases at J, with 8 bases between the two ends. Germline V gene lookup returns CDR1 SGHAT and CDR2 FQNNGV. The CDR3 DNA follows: TGTGCCAGCAGGGCCGATGCGAACACCGGGGAGCTGTTTTTT. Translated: CASRADANTGELFF. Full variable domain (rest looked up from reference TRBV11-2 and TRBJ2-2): EAGVAQSPRYKIIEKRQSVAFWCNPISGHATLYWYQQILGQGPKLLIQFQNNGVVDDSQLPKDRFSAERLKGVDSTLKIQPAKLEDSAVYLCASRADANTGELFFGEGSRLTVL.

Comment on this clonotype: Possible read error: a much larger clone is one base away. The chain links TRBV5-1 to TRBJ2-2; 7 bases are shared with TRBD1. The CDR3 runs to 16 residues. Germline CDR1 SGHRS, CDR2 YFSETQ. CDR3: CAISLGPQGVTGELFF. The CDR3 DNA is TGCGCCATCAGCTTAGGGCCTCAGGGGGTCACCGGGGAGCTGTTTTTT.

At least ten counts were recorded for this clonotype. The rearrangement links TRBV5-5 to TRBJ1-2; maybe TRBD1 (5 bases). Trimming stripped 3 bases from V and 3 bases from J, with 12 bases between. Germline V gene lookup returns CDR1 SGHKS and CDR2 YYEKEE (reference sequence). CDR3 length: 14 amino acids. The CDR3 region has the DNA TGTGCCAGCAGCTCGGACCCGGGGGACTATGGCTACACCTTC. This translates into CASSSDPGDYGYTF.

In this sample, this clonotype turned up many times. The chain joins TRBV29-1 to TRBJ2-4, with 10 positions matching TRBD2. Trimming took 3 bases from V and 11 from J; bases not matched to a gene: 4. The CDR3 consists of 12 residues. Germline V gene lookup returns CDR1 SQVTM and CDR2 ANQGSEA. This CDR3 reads CSVEASGRVQYF. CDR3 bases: TGCAGCGTTGAGGCCAGCGGGAGGGTTCAGTACTTC. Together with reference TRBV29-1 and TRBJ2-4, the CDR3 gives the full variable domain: SAVISQKPSRDICQRGTSLTIQCQVDSQVTMMFWYRQQPGQSLTLIATANQGSEATYESGFVIDKFPISRPNLTFSTLTVSNMSPEDSSIYLCSVEASGRVQYFGAGTRLSVL.

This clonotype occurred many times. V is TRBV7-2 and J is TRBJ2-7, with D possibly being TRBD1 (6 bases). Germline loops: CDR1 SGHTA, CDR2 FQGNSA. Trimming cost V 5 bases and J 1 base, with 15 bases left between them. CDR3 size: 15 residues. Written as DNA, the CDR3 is TGTGCCAGCAGCCCCAGGGGTCAGGGGTCCTACGAGCAGTACTTC. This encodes CASSPRGQGSYEQYF.

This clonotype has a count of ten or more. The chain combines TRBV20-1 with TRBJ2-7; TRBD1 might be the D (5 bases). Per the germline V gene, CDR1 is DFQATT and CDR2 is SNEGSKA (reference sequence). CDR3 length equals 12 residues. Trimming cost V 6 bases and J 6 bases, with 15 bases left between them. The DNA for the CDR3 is TGCAGTGCGGAGAAACAGGCGCCCGAGCAGTACTTC. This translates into CSAEKQAPEQYF.

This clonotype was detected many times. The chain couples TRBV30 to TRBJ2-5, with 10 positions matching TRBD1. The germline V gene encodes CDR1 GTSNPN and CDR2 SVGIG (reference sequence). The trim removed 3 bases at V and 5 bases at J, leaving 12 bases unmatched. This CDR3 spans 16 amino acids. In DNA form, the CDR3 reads TGTGCCTGGAGCAAGCCGGGACAGGGGTTCGGGGAGACCCAGTACTTC. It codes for CAWSKPGQGFGETQYF.

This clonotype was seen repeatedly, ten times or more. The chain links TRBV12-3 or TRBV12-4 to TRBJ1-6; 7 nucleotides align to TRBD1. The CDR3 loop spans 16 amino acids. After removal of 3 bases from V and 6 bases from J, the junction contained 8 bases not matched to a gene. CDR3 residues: CASSFPRAGGNSPLHF. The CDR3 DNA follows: TGTGCCAGCAGTTTTCCCAGGGCAGGGGGTAATTCACCCCTCCACTTT.

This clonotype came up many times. CDR3 coding DNA: TGCGCCAGCAGCTTGGGGGCTAGCGGGGAGACAGAGCAGTACTTC. This encodes CASSLGASGETEQYF. V usage is TRBV5-1 and J usage is TRBJ2-7; 9 bases are shared with TRBD2. V trimming: 0 bases; J trimming: 7 bases; junction bases outside the gene matches: 8. The length of the CDR3 is 15 residues. Germline V gene sequence: CDR1 SGHRS, CDR2 YFSETQ. Together with reference TRBV5-1 and TRBJ2-7, the CDR3 gives the full variable domain: KAGVTQTPRYLIKTRGQQVTLSCSPISGHRSVSWYQQTPGQGLQFLFEYFSETQRNKGNFPGRFSGRQFSNSRSEMNVSTLELGDSALYLCASSLGASGETEQYFGPGTRLTVT.

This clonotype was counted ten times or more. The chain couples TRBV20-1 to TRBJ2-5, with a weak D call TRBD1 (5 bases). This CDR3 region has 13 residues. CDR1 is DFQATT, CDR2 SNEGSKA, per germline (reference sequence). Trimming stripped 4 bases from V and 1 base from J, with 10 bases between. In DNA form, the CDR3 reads TGCAGTGCTATCGACAGCGTCCAAGAGACCCAGTACTTC. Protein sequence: CSAIDSVQETQYF.

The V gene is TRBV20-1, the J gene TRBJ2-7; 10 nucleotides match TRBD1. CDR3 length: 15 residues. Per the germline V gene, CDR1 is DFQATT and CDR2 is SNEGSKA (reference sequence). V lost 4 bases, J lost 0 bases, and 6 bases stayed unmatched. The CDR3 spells CSAIPRDRGSYEQYF. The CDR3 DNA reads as TGCAGTGCTATACCCCGGGACAGGGGCTCCTACGAGCAGTACTTC.

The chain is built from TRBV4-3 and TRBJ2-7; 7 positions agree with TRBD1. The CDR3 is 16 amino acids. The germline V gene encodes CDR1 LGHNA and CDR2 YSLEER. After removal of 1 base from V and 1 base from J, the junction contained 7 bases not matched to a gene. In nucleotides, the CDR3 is TGCGCCAGCAGCCAAGCTCGGGGACAGAAGTCCTACGAGCAGTACTTC. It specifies CASSQARGQKSYEQYF.

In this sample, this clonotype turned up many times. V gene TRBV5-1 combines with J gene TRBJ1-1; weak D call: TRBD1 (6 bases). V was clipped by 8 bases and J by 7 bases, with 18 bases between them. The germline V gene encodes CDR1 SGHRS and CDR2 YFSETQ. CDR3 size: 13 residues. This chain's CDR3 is CASSMPTGHEAFF. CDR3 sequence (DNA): TGCGCCAGTAGCATGCCAACAGGGCATGAAGCTTTCTTT.

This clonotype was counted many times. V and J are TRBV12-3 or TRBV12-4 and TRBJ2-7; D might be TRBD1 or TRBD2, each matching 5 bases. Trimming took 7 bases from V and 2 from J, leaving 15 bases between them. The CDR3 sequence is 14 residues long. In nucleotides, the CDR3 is TGTGCCAGCACCCCGGGACGTCGTGCCTACGAGCAGTACTTC. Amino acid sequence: CASTPGRRAYEQYF.

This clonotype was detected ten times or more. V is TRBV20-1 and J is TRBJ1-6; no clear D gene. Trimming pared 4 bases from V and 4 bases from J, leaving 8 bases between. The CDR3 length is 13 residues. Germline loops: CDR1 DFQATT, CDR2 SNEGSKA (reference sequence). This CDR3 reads CSATTVYNSPLHF. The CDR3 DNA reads TGCAGTGCTACCACGGTTTATAATTCACCCCTCCACTTT.

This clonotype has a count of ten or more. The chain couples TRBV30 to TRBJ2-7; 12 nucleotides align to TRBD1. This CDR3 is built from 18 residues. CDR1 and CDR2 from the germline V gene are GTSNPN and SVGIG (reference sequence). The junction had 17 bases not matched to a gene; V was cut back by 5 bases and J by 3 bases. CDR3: CAWGSGTGGVTTGYEQYF. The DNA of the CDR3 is TGTGCCTGGGGAAGCGGGACAGGGGGCGTAACGACCGGCTACGAGCAGTACTTC.

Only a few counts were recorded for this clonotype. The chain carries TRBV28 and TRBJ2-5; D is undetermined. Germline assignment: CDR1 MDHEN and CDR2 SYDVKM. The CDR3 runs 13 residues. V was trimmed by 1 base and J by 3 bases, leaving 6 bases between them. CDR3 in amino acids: CASSLSEKETQYF. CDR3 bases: TGTGCCAGCAGTTTATCAGAGAAAGAGACCCAGTACTTC.